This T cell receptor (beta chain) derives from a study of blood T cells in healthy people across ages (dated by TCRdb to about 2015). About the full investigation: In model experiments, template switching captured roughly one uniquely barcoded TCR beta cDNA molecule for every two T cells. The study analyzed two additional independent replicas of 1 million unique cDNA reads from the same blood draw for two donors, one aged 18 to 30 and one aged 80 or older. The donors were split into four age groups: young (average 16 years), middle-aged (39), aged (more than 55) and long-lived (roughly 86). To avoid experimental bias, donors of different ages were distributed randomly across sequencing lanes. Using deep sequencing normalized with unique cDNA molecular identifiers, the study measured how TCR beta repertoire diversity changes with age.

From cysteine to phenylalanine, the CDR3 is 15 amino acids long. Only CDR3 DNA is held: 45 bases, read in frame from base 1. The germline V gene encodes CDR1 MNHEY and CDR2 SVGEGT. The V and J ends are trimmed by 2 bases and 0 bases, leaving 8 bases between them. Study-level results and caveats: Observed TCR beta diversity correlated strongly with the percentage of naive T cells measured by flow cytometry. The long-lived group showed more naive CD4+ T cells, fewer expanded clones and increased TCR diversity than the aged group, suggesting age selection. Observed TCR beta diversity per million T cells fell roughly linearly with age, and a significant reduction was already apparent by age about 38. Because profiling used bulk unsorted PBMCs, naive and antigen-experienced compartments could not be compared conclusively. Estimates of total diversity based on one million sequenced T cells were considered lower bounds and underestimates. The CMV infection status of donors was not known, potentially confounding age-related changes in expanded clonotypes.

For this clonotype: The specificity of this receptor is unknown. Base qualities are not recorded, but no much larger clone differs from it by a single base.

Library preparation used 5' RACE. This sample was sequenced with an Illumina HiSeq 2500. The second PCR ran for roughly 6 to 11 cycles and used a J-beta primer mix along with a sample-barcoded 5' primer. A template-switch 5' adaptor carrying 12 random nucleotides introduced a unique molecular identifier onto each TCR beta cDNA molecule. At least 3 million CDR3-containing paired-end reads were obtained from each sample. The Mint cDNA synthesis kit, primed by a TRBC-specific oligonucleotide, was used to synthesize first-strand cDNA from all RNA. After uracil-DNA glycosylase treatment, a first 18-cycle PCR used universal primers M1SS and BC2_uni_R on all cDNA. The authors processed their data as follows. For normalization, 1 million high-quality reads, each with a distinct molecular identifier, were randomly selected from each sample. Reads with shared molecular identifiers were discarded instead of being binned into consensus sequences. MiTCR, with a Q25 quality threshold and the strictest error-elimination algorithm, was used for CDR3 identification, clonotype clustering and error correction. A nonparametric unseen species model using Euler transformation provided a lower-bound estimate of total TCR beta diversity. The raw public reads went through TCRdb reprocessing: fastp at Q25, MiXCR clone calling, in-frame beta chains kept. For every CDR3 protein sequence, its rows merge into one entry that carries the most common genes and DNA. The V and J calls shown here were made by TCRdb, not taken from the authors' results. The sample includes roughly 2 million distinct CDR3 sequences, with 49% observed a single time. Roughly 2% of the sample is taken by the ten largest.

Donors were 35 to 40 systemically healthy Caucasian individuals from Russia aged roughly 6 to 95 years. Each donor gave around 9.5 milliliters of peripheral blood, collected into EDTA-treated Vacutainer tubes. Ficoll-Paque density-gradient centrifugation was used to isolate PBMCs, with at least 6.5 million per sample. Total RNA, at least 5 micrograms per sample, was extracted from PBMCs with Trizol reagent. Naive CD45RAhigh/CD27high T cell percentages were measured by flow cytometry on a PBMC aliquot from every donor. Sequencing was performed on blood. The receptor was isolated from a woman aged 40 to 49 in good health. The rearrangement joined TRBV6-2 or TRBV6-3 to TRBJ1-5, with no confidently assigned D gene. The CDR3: CASSYTPYSNQPQHF. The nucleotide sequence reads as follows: TGTGCCAGCAGTTACACACCCTATAGCAATCAGCCCCAGCATTTT.